This paragraph covers one T cell receptor beta chain sequence. This CDR3 region has 17 residues. Per the germline V gene, CDR1 is WSHSY and CDR2 is SAAADI. After removal of 1 base from V and 2 bases from J, the junction contained 6 bases not matched to a gene. Sorted-subset replicate PCR reactions were performed with about 210 ng DNA, corresponding to tens of thousands of T cell genomes. The data were produced by immunoSEQ multiplex PCR, yet TCRdb's version contains in-frame clones alone and is incomplete. The table records approximately 120,000 clones, around 65% of them present only once. This entry belongs to a study of shared clonotypes between healthy human individuals. CD8 memory fractions consisted of CD45RO+ and CCR7-negative CD45RA+ TemRA cells together.

The sequence was collected from a woman younger than 45 in good health. Sequencing input: memory CD8+ T cells sorted from blood. Subset noted: CD45RO+ cells pooled with CCR7-negative TemRA cells. The V and J genes are TRBV10-2 and TRBJ2-2, with 8 bases identical to TRBD1. The CDR3 DNA sequence: TGCGCCAGCAGTGAGTTGGCTGGACAGGGAAACACCGGGGAGCTGTTTTTT. Its protein product is CASSELAGQGNTGELFF.